These 7 T cell receptor beta chains were sequenced from one sample in a study of cytomegalovirus exposure and HLA in healthy donors. The PCR ran on 60 Vbeta and 13 Jbeta primers. The protocol was immunoSEQ multiplex PCR, while the TCRdb copy is restricted to in-frame clones and leaves out a portion. The sample holds 150,000 to 200,000 clones; about 80% are singletons and the top ten take roughly 0.5%. Sequencing was carried out using PBMCs. All receptors come from a woman aged 45 to 65 in good health and CMV-seronegative.

The genes are TRBV7-2 and TRBJ2-5; D is possibly TRBD2 (7 bases). Per the germline V gene, CDR1 is SGHTA and CDR2 is FQGNSA. This CDR3 is built from 14 residues. Deletions cut 5 bases from V and 6 bases from J, with 16 bases between. CDR3 in amino acids: CASSGMGGAQTQYF. The CDR3 DNA sequence: TGTGCCAGCAGCGGGATGGGGGGGGCTCAGACCCAGTACTTC.

The rearrangement links TRBV27 to TRBJ2-1, with TRBD2 identical over 7 bases. CDR3 length: 14 amino acids. Trimming removed 4 bases from V and 6 bases from J; junction bases left unmatched: 6. Germline loops: CDR1 MNHEY, CDR2 SMNVEV (reference sequence). The CDR3 reads CASSWSSGLNEQFF. CDR3 nucleotide sequence: TGTGCCAGCAGTTGGTCTAGCGGACTCAATGAGCAGTTCTTC.

V usage is TRBV28 and J usage is TRBJ2-1; tentatively, D is TRBD1 (5 bases). The V end lost 6 bases, the J end lost 4 bases, and 22 bases lay between the germline ends. CDR1 is MDHEN, CDR2 SYDVKM, per germline. This CDR3 spans 17 amino acids. In DNA, the CDR3 is TGTGCCAGCAGGACCTTGGTGGGTGGGGCCTCTTACAATGAGCAGTTCTTC. Protein product: CASRTLVGGASYNEQFF.

The chain couples TRBV7-9 to TRBJ2-7; weak D call: TRBD2 (6 bases). From germline, CDR1 is SEHNR and CDR2 FQNEAQ (reference sequence). V dropped 5 bases and J dropped 6 bases, with 8 bases sitting between them. The CDR3 loop spans 11 amino acids. The chain's CDR3 is CASSTGVEQYF. In DNA, the CDR3 is TGTGCCAGCAGCACGGGGGTCGAGCAGTACTTC. The variable domain in full, completed from reference TRBV7-9 and TRBJ2-7, reads DTGVSQNPRHKITKRGQNVTFRCDPISEHNRLYWYRQTLGQGPEFLTYFQNEAQLEKSRLLSDRFSAERPKGSFSTLEIQRTEQGDSAMYLCASSTGVEQYFGPGTRLTVT.

V and J are TRBV6-5 and TRBJ2-7; D may be TRBD2 (5 bases). The V end was cut by 5 bases, the J end by 0 bases, with 8 bases between. Germline CDR1 is MNHEY and CDR2 is SVGAGI. The CDR3 consists of 13 residues. The DNA for the CDR3 is TGTGCCAGCAGTGAGAGGGTCTCCTACGAGCAGTACTTC. It specifies CASSERVSYEQYF.

The chain recombines TRBV5-8 with TRBJ2-5, with a possible D match to TRBD1 (5 bases). Germline V gene sequence: CDR1 SGHTS, CDR2 YDEGEE. V was clipped by 1 base and J by 2 bases, with 15 bases between them. The CDR3 covers 16 residues. This CDR3 is CASSLRWGPRQETQYF. Written as DNA, the CDR3 is TGTGCCAGCAGCTTGCGGTGGGGCCCGCGTCAAGAGACCCAGTACTTC.

This sequence joins TRBV21-1 and TRBJ1-1; the tabulated D call, TRBD1, remains unverified against the DNA. TRBV21-1 is annotated as a pseudogene. This CDR3 has 16 residues. DNA of the CDR3: TGTGCCAGCAGCAAGGACAGGGGGCGCCGGGACACTGAAGCTTTCTTT. It yields the protein CASSKDRGRRDTEAFF.